The sequence of this T cell receptor beta chain was determined in a study of PD-L1 blockade in urothelial cancer. V shed 4 bases and J shed 0 bases, with 17 bases lying between them. The germline V gene encodes CDR1 SGHRS and CDR2 YFSETQ. The CDR3 loop spans 17 amino acids. Some clones are missing from TCRdb's copy, which holds only in-frame ones; the method was immunoSEQ multiplex PCR. The sample has 72,000 or so clones; approximately 91% are singletons. Time point given: peripheral blood 6 weeks after treatment start. Patients were living with locally advanced or metastatic urothelial carcinoma. The material was PBMCs, obtained around atezolizumab (anti-PD-L1) treatment. This sequence joins TRBV5-1 and TRBJ1-3; D is unresolved. This TCR was recovered from a man in his 60s with urothelial cancer. The CDR3 reads CASSASLGLYSGNTIYF. DNA of the CDR3: TGCGCCAGCAGCGCTTCCTTGGGCCTCTACTCTGGAAACACCATATATTTT.